This TCR beta chain was recorded in a study of shared T cell receptors in the human thymus (dated by TCRdb to the early 2020s). Concerning the study at large: The study examined how the human thymus generates shared, self-reactive T-cell receptor alpha chains.

The method was the immunoSEQ multiplex PCR assay. The table comes from immuneACCESS by way of TCRdb, which keeps in-frame sequences with V and J called. Part of the clones is missing from these tables; in studies checked, under half for an unresolved V gene and the rest for unknown reasons. A total of about 660,000 clones appear in this sample, 87% of them only once. The ten largest clones add up to approximately 0.0097% of the sample. Worth noting for this clone: It lacks a known antigen. No much larger clonotype is one base removed from it; base qualities were not supplied.

The data were also submitted as part of a second study, on human thymus T cells. The second investigation adds: The donors were immunologically healthy infants in Finland who had open corrective cardiac surgery for congenital heart defects. The thymus tissue came from surgical resects taken out during corrective cardiac surgery. Usage of V and J gene segments appeared to be biased in both the thymic and the peripheral blood repertoires. The related research reported highly overlapping thymic TCR repertoires among unrelated individuals. The study used under 10 infant thymus samples plus four related peripheral blood samples to characterize TCR alpha and beta repertoires. Donor ages ranged from roughly 7 to 250 days, and the cohort comprised 5 to 7 male and a couple of female infants. Thymocytes were mechanically released from the tissue and were stored as pellets of 10-30 million cells at -70 degrees C. Genomic DNA was extracted from frozen cell pellets with a QIAsymphony instrument. The immunoSEQ multiplex PCR assay was used to amplify the TCRB and TCRAD loci from a standardized quantity of quality-controlled genomic DNA. The amplicons covered the V(D)J region and were long enough to include the CDR3 and to identify the V and J genes. Through the commercial immunoSEQ service, the amplicons were sequenced on an Illumina platform. Primer bias and sequencing errors were corrected as previously described, and TCRAD and TCRB were defined on the basis of the IMGT database. immunoSEQ Analyzer 3.0 and VDJTools were used for repertoire analysis, which covered basic statistics, V/J segment usage, diversity estimates, rarefaction and pairwise overlap. Diversity was estimated with Chao1, ChaoE, Efron-Thisted, Shannon and inverse Simpson indices, and also on datasets down-sampled to the smallest sample. For repertoire overlap, CDR3 nucleotide sequence, V gene and J gene had to match strictly, and clustering was done by Jaccard-based multidimensional scaling. Thymus samples yielded on average approximately 800,000 unique TCRB clonotypes, compared with roughly 92,000 from blood samples.

The sequenced sample consisted of thymocytes. The source of this sequence is a boy in the first two years of life with a congenital heart defect. Donor details come from another sample of the same person, matched by shared clones.

In nucleotides, the sequence is TGCAGTGCTAGATTAGGGGGGCCCCAGCATTTT. Its protein product is CSARLGGPQHF. The chain is assembled from TRBV20-1 and TRBJ1-5; a weak D assignment points to TRBD1 (6 bases agree). The junction shows trimming of 2 bases on V and 9 bases on J, plus 8 bases between the germline ends. Reading the germline V gene (reference sequence) gives CDR1 DFQATT and CDR2 SNEGSKA. From the cysteine up to the phenylalanine, the CDR3 has a length of 11 residues. The read is trimmed to its CDR3 DNA, 33 bases read in frame from base 1.